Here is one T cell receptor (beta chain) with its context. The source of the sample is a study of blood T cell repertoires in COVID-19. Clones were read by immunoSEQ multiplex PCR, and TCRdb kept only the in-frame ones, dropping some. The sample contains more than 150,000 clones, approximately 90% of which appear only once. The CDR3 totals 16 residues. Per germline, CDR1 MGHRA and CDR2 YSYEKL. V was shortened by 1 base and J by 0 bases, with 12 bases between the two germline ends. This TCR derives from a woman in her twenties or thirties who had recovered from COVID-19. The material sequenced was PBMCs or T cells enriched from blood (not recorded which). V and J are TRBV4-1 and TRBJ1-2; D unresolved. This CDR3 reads CASSQAGVSANYGYTF. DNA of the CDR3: TGCGCCAGCAGCCAAGCCGGGGTTTCAGCTAACTATGGCTACACCTTC.